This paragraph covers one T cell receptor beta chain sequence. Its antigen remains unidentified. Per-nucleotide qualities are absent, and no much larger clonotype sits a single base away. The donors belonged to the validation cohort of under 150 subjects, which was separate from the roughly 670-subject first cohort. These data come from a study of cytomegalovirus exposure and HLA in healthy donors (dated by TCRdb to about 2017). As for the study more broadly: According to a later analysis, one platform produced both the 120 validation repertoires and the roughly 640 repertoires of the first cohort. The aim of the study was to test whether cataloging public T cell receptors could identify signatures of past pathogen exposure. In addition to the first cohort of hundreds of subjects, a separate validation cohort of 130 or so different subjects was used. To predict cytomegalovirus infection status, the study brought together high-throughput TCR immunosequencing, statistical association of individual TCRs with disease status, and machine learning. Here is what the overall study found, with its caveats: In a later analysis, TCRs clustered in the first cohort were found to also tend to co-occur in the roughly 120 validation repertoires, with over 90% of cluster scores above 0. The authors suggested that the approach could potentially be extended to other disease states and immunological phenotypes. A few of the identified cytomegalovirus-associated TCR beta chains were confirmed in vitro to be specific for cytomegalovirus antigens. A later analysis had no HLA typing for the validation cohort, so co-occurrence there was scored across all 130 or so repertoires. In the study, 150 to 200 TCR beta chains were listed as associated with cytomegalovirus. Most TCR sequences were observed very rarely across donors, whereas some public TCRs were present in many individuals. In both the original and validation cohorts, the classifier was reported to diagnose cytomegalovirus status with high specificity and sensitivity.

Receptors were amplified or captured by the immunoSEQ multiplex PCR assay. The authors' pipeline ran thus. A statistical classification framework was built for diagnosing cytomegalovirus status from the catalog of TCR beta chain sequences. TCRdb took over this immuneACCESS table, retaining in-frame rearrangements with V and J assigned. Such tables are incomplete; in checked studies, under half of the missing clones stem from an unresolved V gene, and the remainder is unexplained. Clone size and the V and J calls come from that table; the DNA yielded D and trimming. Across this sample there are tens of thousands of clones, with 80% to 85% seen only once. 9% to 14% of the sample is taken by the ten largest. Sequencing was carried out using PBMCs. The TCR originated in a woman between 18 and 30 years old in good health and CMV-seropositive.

This receptor has the CDR3 CASSLRETNEKLFF. In nucleotides, the sequence is TGTGCCAGCAGCTTGAGGGAGACTAATGAAAAACTGTTTTTT. Recombination linked TRBV5-4 to TRBJ1-4, with the D gene uncertain. The trim is 1 base for V and 2 bases for J, with a gap of 6 bases between the germline ends. Looking up the germline V gene (reference sequence) yields CDR1 SGHNT and CDR2 YYREEE. There are 14 amino acids in the CDR3, from cysteine to phenylalanine inclusive. Only CDR3 DNA is held: 42 bases, read in frame from base 1.